This is a list of T cell receptor beta chains from one sample in a study of control samples from healthy donors and cancer patients. Libraries were prepared by immunoSEQ multiplex PCR; TCRdb keeps only in-frame clonotypes and omits some of them. Here the sample spans approximately 35,000 clones, over 85% being singletons. Sequencing was done on a sample of PBMCs. These receptors all come from a man between 35 and 55 years old with colorectal cancer. The conserved cysteine and the conserved F or W are not part of the CDR3 here. Each record gives: V gene, D gene, CDR3 length, J gene, CDR3 protein. The D gene is left open where the match is weak.

v_gene: TRBV3-1/TRBV3-2
d_gene: TRBD2
len: 14
j_gene: TRBJ2-3
CDR3aa: ASSPRPAGGTDTQY

v_gene: TRBV11-2
d_gene: .
len: 11
j_gene: TRBJ1-4
CDR3aa: ASSLVDNEKLF

v_gene: TRBV3-1/TRBV3-2
d_gene: .
len: 15
j_gene: TRBJ2-1
CDR3aa: ASSQDLEGSPYNEQF

v_gene: TRBV6-5
d_gene: .
len: 11
j_gene: TRBJ1-2
CDR3aa: ASRSTGLYGYT

v_gene: TRBV11-2
d_gene: .
len: 11
j_gene: TRBJ2-2
CDR3aa: ASSTGVSGELF

v_gene: TRBV5-1
d_gene: .
len: 11
j_gene: TRBJ1-1
CDR3aa: ASMNQENTEAF

v_gene: TRBV5-6
d_gene: TRBD1
len: 13
j_gene: TRBJ1-4
CDR3aa: ASSRTRDRDEKLF

v_gene: TRBV2
d_gene: .
len: 11
j_gene: TRBJ2-1
CDR3aa: ASSGRGYNEQF

v_gene: TRBV29-1
d_gene: .
len: 13
j_gene: TRBJ1-4
CDR3aa: SVEGGRGPSEKLF

v_gene: TRBV7-2
d_gene: .
len: 13
j_gene: TRBJ2-4
CDR3aa: ASSPRVLAKNIQY

v_gene: TRBV4-1
d_gene: TRBD1
len: 13
j_gene: TRBJ2-7
CDR3aa: ASSQPGTGDYEQY

v_gene: TRBV5-5
d_gene: .
len: 12
j_gene: TRBJ2-7
CDR3aa: ASSLVAGSYEQY

v_gene: TRBV30
d_gene: .
len: 10
j_gene: TRBJ2-7
CDR3aa: AWAKGAYEQY

v_gene: TRBV4-1
d_gene: TRBD1
len: 18
j_gene: TRBJ1-5
CDR3aa: ASSQDAFRTGGRSNQPQH

v_gene: TRBV5-1
d_gene: TRBD1
len: 14
j_gene: TRBJ1-3
CDR3aa: ASSFSGQGAGNTIY

v_gene: TRBV5-1
d_gene: .
len: 14
j_gene: TRBJ2-2
CDR3aa: ASSLVAGASTGELF

v_gene: TRBV18
d_gene: .
len: 15
j_gene: TRBJ1-3
CDR3aa: ASSPNRFAGSGNTIY

v_gene: TRBV2
d_gene: TRBD1
len: 14
j_gene: TRBJ2-2
CDR3aa: ASSERGGQGVGELF

v_gene: TRBV23-1
d_gene: .
len: 17
j_gene: TRBJ1-5
CDR3aa: ASSHGSDSHRDSNQPQH

v_gene: TRBV5-8
d_gene: TRBD2
len: 11
j_gene: TRBJ2-5
CDR3aa: ASSSKRGKTQY

v_gene: TRBV29-1
d_gene: .
len: 12
j_gene: TRBJ1-1
CDR3aa: SVDKGLSNTEAF

v_gene: TRBV7-8
d_gene: .
len: 14
j_gene: TRBJ2-3
CDR3aa: ASSLVGDSQVDTQY

v_gene: TRBV5-1
d_gene: .
len: 15
j_gene: TRBJ1-6
CDR3aa: ASSPEGGGWLGSPLH

v_gene: TRBV5-1
d_gene: .
len: 12
j_gene: TRBJ1-1
CDR3aa: ASSLGHGGTEAF

v_gene: TRBV9
d_gene: .
len: 13
j_gene: TRBJ1-2
CDR3aa: ASSVDGGKSYGYT

v_gene: TRBV19
d_gene: TRBD1
len: 13
j_gene: TRBJ1-5
CDR3aa: ASSIGQGADQPQH

v_gene: TRBV27
d_gene: TRBD1
len: 12
j_gene: TRBJ2-7
CDR3aa: ASWDRGKSYEQY

v_gene: TRBV2
d_gene: .
len: 10
j_gene: TRBJ1-3
CDR3aa: ASASFGNTIY

v_gene: TRBV12-3/TRBV12-4
d_gene: .
len: 11
j_gene: TRBJ2-5
CDR3aa: ASSRAPLETQY

v_gene: TRBV19
d_gene: TRBD2
len: 12
j_gene: TRBJ2-3
CDR3aa: ASGRTRGSDTQY

v_gene: TRBV5-1
d_gene: TRBD1
len: 11
j_gene: TRBJ1-2
CDR3aa: ASSTLGQGAST

v_gene: TRBV6-5
d_gene: .
len: 11
j_gene: TRBJ1-3
CDR3aa: ATWALAGNTIY

v_gene: TRBV6-5
d_gene: TRBD1
len: 13
j_gene: TRBJ2-2
CDR3aa: ASSYSGGPTGELF

v_gene: TRBV7-9
d_gene: .
len: 11
j_gene: TRBJ2-1
CDR3aa: ASSGDKKGEQF

v_gene: TRBV6-5
d_gene: TRBD1
len: 13
j_gene: TRBJ1-2
CDR3aa: ASTPTGQGNYGYT

v_gene: TRBV9
d_gene: .
len: 13
j_gene: TRBJ1-1
CDR3aa: ASSARTEMNTEAF

v_gene: TRBV19
d_gene: TRBD1
len: 12
j_gene: TRBJ1-4
CDR3aa: ATHSGDSNEKLF